Listed here is a single T cell receptor (beta chain). The antigen remains unidentified. Use of 60 Vbeta and 13 Jbeta primers characterized the PCR. Sequenced by immunoSEQ multiplex PCR; TCRdb stores in-frame clones only, minus some. The sample consists of about 170,000 clones, about 80% of them appearing once. These data are taken from a study of cytomegalovirus exposure and HLA in healthy donors. The study, taken as a whole, reports: Cytomegalovirus-associated TCR beta chains were listed, numbering 150 to 200. In a later analysis, TCR beta V- and J-gene trimming was associated with a missense DCLRE1C variant. Roughly uniform depth of sequencing across donors was assumed in presence/absence analyses.

Nominally healthy donors were sampled, though unrecorded immune exposures were likely. The V and J ends lost 10 bases and 0 bases, in that order; junction bases with no gene match: 6. Germline V gene lookup returns CDR1 MNHEY and CDR2 SVGAGI. The CDR3 has 14 amino acids. This TCR was recovered from a female donor in good health and CMV-seronegative. The specimen sequenced was PBMCs. V and J are TRBV6-5 and TRBJ1-3; the match to TRBD1 covers 7 bases. The CDR3 protein is CATGQDPSGNTIYF. CDR3 in DNA: TGTGCCACTGGACAGGACCCCTCTGGAAACACCATATATTTT.